The 11 T cell receptor beta chains below come from one sample, sequenced in a study of blood T cell repertoires in COVID-19. Clones were sequenced by immunoSEQ multiplex PCR, and TCRdb holds only the in-frame ones, with some missing. The table has approximately 210,000 clones, around 86% seen once. Sequenced: PBMCs or T cells enriched from blood (not recorded which). Source of these receptors: a man aged 25 to 45 in a cohort exposed to, infected with or recovered from COVID-19 (not recorded which).

This chain connects TRBV11-1 to TRBJ2-5; D not certain. There are 13 residues in the CDR3. V lost 5 bases and J lost 2, with 9 bases in between. Germline CDR1 is SGHAT and CDR2 is FQDESV (reference sequence). CDR3 residues: CASSRLEQETQYF. The CDR3, as DNA: TGTGCCAGCAGCCGACTGGAACAAGAGACCCAGTACTTC.

The V call is TRBV6-5, the J call TRBJ2-1, with 8 bases matching TRBD1. The germline V gene encodes CDR1 MNHEY and CDR2 SVGAGI. Losses at the gene ends were 6 bases for V and 6 bases for J; bases not matched to a gene: 10. The CDR3 is made up of 15 amino acids. The CDR3 reads CASSPDRGGVNEQFF. CDR3 nucleotides: TGTGCCAGCAGCCCCGACAGGGGTGGCGTCAATGAGCAGTTCTTC.

The CDR3 nucleotides are TGTGCCAGCAGCCAAGTAGGCCAGGGGGCTACTAATGAAAAACTGTTTTTT. It translates to CASSQVGQGATNEKLFF. The chain uses TRBV14 and TRBJ1-4; TRBD1 matches at 8 bases. Germline lookup yields CDR1 SGHDN and CDR2 FVKESK. Losses at the gene ends were 1 base for V and 2 bases for J; bases not matched to a gene: 6. The CDR3 has 17 residues.

This chain uses TRBV4-1 with TRBJ2-7; 8 nucleotides agree with TRBD2. With V trimmed by 2 bases and J by 7 bases, 10 bases remained unmatched. The germline V gene has CDR1 MGHRA and CDR2 YSYEKL. This CDR3 contains 15 residues. For the CDR3, the DNA is TGCGCCAGCAGCCAAACCGGGACTAGTCGATCTGAGCAGTACTTC. It encodes CASSQTGTSRSEQYF.

The V call is TRBV24-1, the J call TRBJ2-3, with 9 bases that match TRBD2. Trimming removed 0 bases from V and 0 bases from J; junction bases left unmatched: 3. The length of the CDR3 is 17 residues. CDR1 is KGHDR and CDR2 is SFDVKD in the germline V gene. CDR3 residues: CATSDLPTSGSTDTQYF. Here the CDR3 DNA reads TGTGCCACCAGTGATTTGCCGACTAGCGGAAGCACAGATACGCAGTATTTT.

This clone was counted once. CDR3 coding DNA: TGTGCCAGCAGCTTAGTTGGGGGGGCAAACGAGCAGTACTTC. This codes for CASSLVGGANEQYF. The chain employs TRBV7-9 and TRBJ2-7, with D perhaps TRBD2 (7 bases). This CDR3 spans 14 amino acids. Germline-derived CDR1 and CDR2 are SEHNR and FQNEAQ (reference sequence). Trimming cost V 1 base and J 5 bases, with 12 bases left between them.

This chain connects TRBV5-4 to TRBJ1-5, with 7 bases identical to TRBD1. Germline-derived CDR1 and CDR2 are SGHNT and YYREEE (reference sequence). The CDR3 is 15 residues long. Trimming at V came to 3 bases and at J to 2 bases, leaving 5 bases not matched to a gene. CDR3 nucleotides: TGTGCCAGCAGCTCCGACAGGGCGGGCAATCAGCCCCAGCATTTT. This codes for CASSSDRAGNQPQHF.

V and J are TRBV11-2 and TRBJ1-1, with D unresolved. Per germline, CDR1 SGHAT and CDR2 FQNNGV. Trimming stripped 1 base from V and 5 bases from J, with 8 bases between. This CDR3 has 13 residues. DNA of the CDR3: TGTGCCAGCAGCTTAGTTTCGGGGACTGAAGCTTTCTTT. It is translated as CASSLVSGTEAFF.

The chain is built from TRBV6-5 and TRBJ1-2; D not resolved. CDR1 MNHEY and CDR2 SVGAGI come from the germline V gene. CDR3 length: 15 amino acids. With 6 bases removed from V and 4 bases from J, the gap between germline ends came to 18 bases. The CDR3 region has the DNA TGTGCCAGCAGCCCATCAGCCATCTCTAGCTATGGCTACACCTTC. As protein: CASSPSAISSYGYTF.

The chain links TRBV7-9 to TRBJ1-1; TRBD1 matches 8 bases. The CDR3 runs 14 residues. Germline CDR1 SEHNR, CDR2 FQNEAQ (reference sequence). J lost 4 bases, V lost 6 bases, and 7 bases had no gene match. The CDR3 is CASRSGGGSTEAFF. In nucleotides, the CDR3 is TGTGCCAGCAGATCAGGGGGCGGTAGCACTGAAGCTTTCTTT. Filled out from reference TRBV7-9 and TRBJ1-1, the complete variable domain reads DTGVSQNPRHKITKRGQNVTFRCDPISEHNRLYWYRQTLGQGPEFLTYFQNEAQLEKSRLLSDRFSAERPKGSFSTLEIQRTEQGDSAMYLCASRSGGGSTEAFFGQGTRLTVV.

The chain couples TRBV28 to TRBJ2-7, with D possibly TRBD2 on 5 matching bases. V lost 6 bases and J 6 bases, leaving 12 bases between the germline ends. The CDR3 totals 12 residues. CDR1 is MDHEN, CDR2 SYDVKM, per germline. The CDR3 reads CASSFGVVEQYF. CDR3 sequence (DNA): TGTGCCAGCAGCTTCGGGGTTGTCGAGCAGTACTTC.